This TCR beta chain is drawn from a study of tumor and adjacent non-tumor tissue in lung cancer. The wider study: The cohort had about a dozen adenocarcinoma, 2 squamous cell and 1 small cell patients.

TCRbeta libraries were built with three rounds of nested PCR, modified from ARM-PCR. From the multiplex PCR reads, TCRdb called clonotypes with MiXCR, one entry per CDR3 protein. The data show about 200,000 distinct CDR3 sequences, over 55% seen once. This clonotype was found a few times. CDR1 and CDR2 from the germline V gene are SQVTM and ANQGSEA. This CDR3 has 15 residues. Trimming shortened V by 4 bases and J by 1 base, and 15 bases separated the two germline ends. The template was RNA from unsorted bulk tissue. This TCR came from a man aged 60-69 years with non-small cell lung cancer. The sample was lung tumor tissue. V and J are TRBV29-1 and TRBJ2-3; D possibly uses TRBD1 or TRBD2 (5 bases each). CDR3 sequence (DNA): TGCAGCGTTGTCCCCCCTAGGGGAGGCACAGATACGCAGTATTTT. Residues: CSVVPPRGGTDTQYF.